This TCR beta chain was recovered during a study of CD8 T cells in Susac syndrome. Reverse transcription of 0.5 to 1 ug RNA used random hexamers. The amplification used immunoSEQ multiplex PCR on TCR beta CDR3; it spanned 54 Vbeta and 13 Jbeta. TCRdb analysed the immunoSEQ multiplex PCR reads with MiXCR anew, one entry per CDR3 protein. Of about 180,000 distinct CDR3 sequences listed, roughly 95% are singletons. As to this clonotype: No antigen is known for it.

Study observations and caveats: The study admitted that it had a relatively small number of individuals in its TCR sequencing and HLA analysis.

CDR1 GTSNPN and CDR2 SVGIG come from the germline V gene (reference sequence). The CDR3 is 13 residues long. The J segment lost 6 bases and the V segment lost 5 bases, leaving 4 bases of the junction unmatched. V and J are TRBV30 and TRBJ2-2, with TRBD1 matching over 9 bases. This TCR was sampled from a human donor with multiple sclerosis. The sample comprised CD8+ T cells from PBMCs. In nucleotides, the CDR3 is TGTGCCTGGGGACAGGGGAGCGCCGGGGAGCTGTTTTTT. Its translation is CAWGQGSAGELFF. The variable domain in full, completed from reference TRBV30 and TRBJ2-2, reads SQTIHQWPATLVQPVGSPLSLECTVEGTSNPNLYWYRQAAGRGLQLLFYSVGIGQISSEVPQNLSASRPQDRQFILSSKKLLLSDSGFYLCAWGQGSAGELFFGEGSRLTVL.